Presented here are 18 T cell receptor beta chains from one specimen sequenced in a study of STAT5B mutations in CD4+ large granular lymphocyte leukemia. Generated by immunoSEQ multiplex PCR, the TCRdb table keeps only in-frame clones and is missing some. The table shows 30,000 to 40,000 clones, with 76% occurring only once. Sequenced: CD4+ T cells from blood buffy coats. Receptors were obtained from a human donor in good health.

The chain recombines TRBV2 with TRBJ2-7, with a tentative D call TRBD1 (6 bases). V was cut by 7 bases and J by 3 bases, with 16 bases left in between. Germline V CDR1 and CDR2: SNHLY, FYNNEI. The CDR3 contains 14 residues. This CDR3 reads CASIDRTALYEQYF. The CDR3 DNA reads as TGTGCCAGCATCGACCGGACAGCCCTCTACGAGCAGTACTTC.

In DNA form, the CDR3 reads TGTGCCAGCAGTCGCGGTGGGACGGGAAACATTCAGTACTTC. Residues: CASSRGGTGNIQYF. The chain is built from TRBV27 and TRBJ2-4, with D possibly being TRBD1 or TRBD2 (5 bases each). Germline CDR1 and CDR2: MNHEY and SMNVEV (reference sequence). The CDR3 covers 14 residues. Trimming took off 5 bases at V and 6 bases at J, with 14 bases between the two ends.

The CDR3 reads CASSPSTVQNTEAFF. The CDR3 region has the DNA TGTGCCAGCTCACCATCGACAGTTCAAAACACTGAAGCTTTCTTT. The chain uses TRBV18 and TRBJ1-1, with D tentatively TRBD1 (5 bases). CDR3 length: 15 amino acids. The V and J ends lost 2 bases and 2 bases respectively, with 12 bases between them. Germline V gives CDR1 KGHSH, CDR2 LQKENI.

CDR3 amino acids: CASTPGAVPTDTQYF. The CDR3 DNA sequence: TGTGCCAGCACACCAGGGGCCGTCCCCACAGATACGCAGTATTTT. The chain employs TRBV27 and TRBJ2-3; weak D call: TRBD1 (6 bases). Trimming left V 7 bases short and J 2 bases short, with 16 bases between. In germline, CDR1 is MNHEY, CDR2 SMNVEV (reference sequence). CDR3 size: 15 residues.

V gene TRBV7-2 combines with J gene TRBJ2-4, with 7 bases that match TRBD2. From germline, CDR1 is SGHTA and CDR2 FQGNSA. The CDR3 runs 18 residues. V shed 9 bases, J shed 7 bases, and the junction held 24 bases outside the gene matches. This CDR3 reads CASNVIRSSGSTANIQYF. The CDR3 DNA reads TGTGCCAGTAACGTAATACGGTCTAGCGGCTCTACCGCGAACATTCAGTACTTC.

The V call is TRBV5-6, the J call TRBJ2-4; D is uncertain. From germline, CDR1 is SGHDT and CDR2 YYEEEE. Trimming removed 1 base from V and 0 bases from J, with 14 bases in between. This CDR3 is 17 amino acids long. The DNA for the CDR3 is TGTGCCAGCAGCTTGTCCGCAACATCTCTAGCCAAAAACATTCAGTACTTC. It encodes CASSLSATSLAKNIQYF.

The chain has TRBV28 and TRBJ1-2, with D hard to call. There are 13 residues in the CDR3. The germline gives CDR1 MDHEN, CDR2 SYDVKM. The V gene lost 8 bases and the J gene lost 4 bases, with 14 bases spanning the gap. The CDR3 coding sequence is TGTGCCAGCGGGGATTTAGGTTCCTATGGCTACACCTTC. Its translation: CASGDLGSYGYTF.

V usage is TRBV6-6 and J usage is TRBJ2-2, with 7 bases matching TRBD1. The CDR3 runs 16 residues. CDR1 is MNHNY, CDR2 SVGAGI, per germline (reference sequence). J gave up 5 bases and V 6 bases, and 12 bases lay outside the gene matches. CDR3 sequence reads: CASSPDSQGPTGELFF. CDR3 coding DNA: TGTGCCAGCAGCCCAGATTCACAGGGGCCGACCGGGGAGCTGTTTTTT.

This chain joins TRBV11-3 and TRBJ2-3; 7 bases agree with TRBD2. The V and J ends lost 2 bases and 0 bases, in that order; junction bases with no gene match: 8. CDR1 and CDR2 from the germline V gene are SGHNT and YENEEA. This CDR3 is built from 17 residues. CDR3 DNA sequence: TGTGCCAGCAGCTTATCGACTAGCCTATCTAGCACAGATACGCAGTATTTT. It specifies CASSLSTSLSSTDTQYF. Full variable domain (outside the CDR3, taken from reference TRBV11-3 and TRBJ2-3): EAGVVQSPRYKIIEKKQPVAFWCNPISGHNTLYWYLQNLGQGPELLIRYENEEAVDDSQLPKDRFSAERLKGVDSTLKIQPAELGDSAVYLCASSLSTSLSSTDTQYFGPGTRLTVL.

The chain joins TRBV5-1 to TRBJ2-5; 7 bases agree with TRBD1. There are 15 residues in the CDR3. V gave up 0 bases and J gave up 5 bases; unmatched junction bases: 7. Germline CDR1 is SGHRS and CDR2 is YFSETQ. The CDR3 bases are TGCGCCAGCAGCTTGGAGGGGGCAGGGTCGGAGACCCAGTACTTC. Residues: CASSLEGAGSETQYF.

The rearrangement links TRBV2 to TRBJ2-7; TRBD2 aligns across 16 bases. The CDR3 contains 18 residues. Germline trimming cut 4 bases from V and 2 bases from J; bases unmatched to any gene: 8. Germline V gene lookup returns CDR1 SNHLY and CDR2 FYNNEI. The DNA for the CDR3 is TGTGCCAGCAGTGGCCCGGGACTAGCGGGAGGGCGGCCCTACGAGCAGTACTTC. This gives the protein CASSGPGLAGGRPYEQYF.

V usage is TRBV11-3 and J usage is TRBJ2-7; D unresolved. V shed 5 bases and J shed 4 bases, with 15 bases lying between them. Germline V gene sequence: CDR1 SGHNT, CDR2 YENEEA. The CDR3 runs 14 residues. Here the CDR3 reads CASSPLRNGYEQYF. CDR3 nucleotides: TGTGCCAGCAGCCCTTTGCGTAACGGTTACGAGCAGTACTTC.

This clone was counted a single time. The gene calls are TRBV18 and TRBJ2-1; TRBD2 matches at 7 bases. V lost 5 bases to trimming and J lost 16 bases; unmatched junction nucleotides: 17. In germline, CDR1 is KGHSH, CDR2 LQKENI. The CDR3 has 14 amino acids. CDR3 in amino acids: CASSSLLGGEPSFF. For the CDR3, the DNA is TGTGCCAGCTCATCACTTTTGGGGGGGGAACCTTCTTTCTTC.

The genes are TRBV5-6 and TRBJ1-2, with D hard to call. Germline-derived CDR1 and CDR2 are SGHDT and YYEEEE. V was cut by 1 base and J by 3 bases, with 7 bases left in between. This CDR3 has 13 amino acids. CDR3 coding DNA: TGTGCCAGCAGCTTGCCGCAGGACTATGGCTACACCTTC. Encoded protein: CASSLPQDYGYTF. The whole variable domain, remainder taken from reference TRBV5-6 and TRBJ1-2, is DAGVTQSPTHLIKTRGQQVTLRCSPKSGHDTVSWYQQALGQGPQFIFQYYEEEERQRGNFPDRFSGHQFPNYSSELNVNALLLGDSALYLCASSLPQDYGYTFGSGTRLTVV.

The chain has TRBV5-6 and TRBJ1-3; 8 bases are a match to TRBD1. Germline CDR1 reads SGHDT; CDR2 reads YYEEEE. This CDR3 has 14 residues. The J segment lost 2 bases and the V segment lost 5 bases, leaving 3 bases of the junction unmatched. CDR3 region: CASRSQGAGNTIYF. In DNA, the CDR3 is TGTGCCAGCAGGTCACAGGGGGCTGGAAACACCATATATTTT.

The V gene is TRBV18, the J gene TRBJ2-1; 9 positions agree with TRBD2. V trimming: 5 bases; J trimming: 0 bases; junction bases outside the gene matches: 5. This CDR3 is built from 16 residues. The germline V gene encodes CDR1 KGHSH and CDR2 LQKENI. CDR3 protein: CASSMASGVSYNEQFF. DNA for the CDR3: TGTGCCAGCTCAATGGCTAGCGGGGTCTCCTACAATGAGCAGTTCTTC. The full variable domain, completed using reference TRBV18 and TRBJ2-1, is NAGVMQNPRHLVRRRGQEARLRCSPMKGHSHVYWYRQLPEEGLKFMVYLQKENIIDESGMPKERFSAEFPKEGPSILRIQQVVRGDSAAYFCASSMASGVSYNEQFFGPGTRLTVL.

V usage is TRBV2 and J usage is TRBJ2-5, with 9 bases matching TRBD1. After removal of 7 bases from V and 5 bases from J, the junction contained 8 bases not matched to a gene. The CDR3 sequence is 14 residues long. Germline CDR1 SNHLY, CDR2 FYNNEI. The CDR3 here is CASKPGQGRETQYF. CDR3 in DNA: TGTGCCAGCAAACCGGGACAGGGACGCGAGACCCAGTACTTC.

The chain links TRBV4-2 to TRBJ1-1, with D unclear. V was trimmed by 1 base and J by 0 bases, leaving 12 bases between them. Germline V CDR1 and CDR2: LGHNA, YNFKEQ. The CDR3 length is 16 residues. The CDR3 region has the DNA TGTGCCAGCAGCCAAGTAATGCAGATCATGAACACTGAAGCTTTCTTT. Its protein is CASSQVMQIMNTEAFF.